The 23 T cell receptor beta chains given below trace back to one sample, sequenced in a study of cytomegalovirus exposure and HLA in healthy donors. The PCR was carried out with 60 Vbeta primers and 13 Jbeta primers. The assay was immunoSEQ multiplex PCR, and TCRdb's table has in-frame clones only and misses some. The sample records 140,000 or so clones, approximately 67% being singletons. The sample taken for sequencing was PBMCs. The receptors here all came from a woman between 55 and 75 years old in good health and CMV-seronegative.

V is TRBV19 and J is TRBJ1-5; 8 positions match TRBD1. The germline CDR1 and CDR2 sequences are LNHDA and SQIVND (reference sequence). The junction had 5 bases not matched to a gene; V was cut back by 9 bases and J by 4 bases. The CDR3 contains 13 residues. The CDR3 here is CASRTGKNQPQHF. CDR3 sequence (DNA): TGTGCCAGCCGGACAGGGAAAAATCAGCCCCAGCATTTT.

This clone was counted only a few times. V is TRBV5-1 and J is TRBJ2-1; TRBD2 matches at 15 bases. The CDR3 contains 17 residues. Germline V gene data show CDR1 as SGHRS and CDR2 as YFSETQ. The trim removed 0 bases at V and 8 bases at J, leaving 6 bases unmatched. CDR3 residues: CASSLDGLAGGRDEQFF. In DNA, the CDR3 is TGCGCCAGCAGCTTGGACGGACTAGCGGGAGGGAGGGATGAGCAGTTCTTC.

The chain is built from TRBV5-1 and TRBJ2-1; TRBD2 matches 11 bases. V shed 2 bases, J shed 7 bases, and the junction held 5 bases outside the gene matches. Germline V gene lookup returns CDR1 SGHRS and CDR2 YFSETQ. CDR3 length: 15 residues. DNA for the CDR3: TGCGCCAGCAGCTTACTAGCGGGAGCTACTAATGAGCAGTTCTTC. This translates into CASSLLAGATNEQFF. Drawing the rest from reference TRBV5-1 and TRBJ2-1, the complete variable domain is KAGVTQTPRYLIKTRGQQVTLSCSPISGHRSVSWYQQTPGQGLQFLFEYFSETQRNKGNFPGRFSGRQFSNSRSEMNVSTLELGDSALYLCASSLLAGATNEQFFGPGTRLTVL.

The chain couples TRBV2 to TRBJ1-6; 9 nucleotides align to TRBD1. V lost 7 bases to trimming and J lost 7 bases; unmatched junction nucleotides: 5. This CDR3 comprises 14 residues. In germline, CDR1 is SNHLY, CDR2 FYNNEI. CDR3 loop: CASTRDRVNSPLHF. CDR3 nucleotide sequence: TGTGCCAGCACCCGGGACAGGGTGAATTCACCCCTCCACTTT.

V is TRBV5-6 and J is TRBJ2-1; tentative D call: TRBD1 (5 bases). The V gene's germline CDR1 is SGHDT and CDR2 YYEEEE. Trimming took 3 bases from V and 3 from J, leaving 16 bases between them. This CDR3 is built from 16 residues. The CDR3 protein is CASSYNTRQNYNEQFF. The CDR3 DNA follows: TGTGCCAGCAGCTACAACACCCGACAGAACTACAATGAGCAGTTCTTC.

The chain joins TRBV7-2 to TRBJ1-4; weak D call: TRBD1 (6 bases). The CDR3 runs to 16 residues. Germline V gene data show CDR1 as SGHTA and CDR2 as FQGNSA. Trimming removed 5 bases at V and 8 bases at J, with 21 bases between. CDR3 sequence reads: CASSPERQATREKLFF. In nucleotides, the CDR3 is TGTGCCAGCAGCCCCGAGAGACAGGCTACCAGGGAAAAACTGTTTTTT.

J is TRBJ1-1 and V is TRBV18, with D unclear. Trimming took off 6 bases at V and 3 bases at J, with 14 bases between the two ends. CDR1 is KGHSH, CDR2 LQKENI, per germline. CDR3 length: 14 amino acids. The CDR3 spells CASSSGSQYTEAFF. In DNA form, the CDR3 reads TGTGCCAGCTCCTCCGGGTCCCAGTACACTGAAGCTTTCTTT.

The chain joins TRBV5-1 to TRBJ2-3, with TRBD2 as a possible D gene (5 bases). The CDR3 sequence is 15 residues long. V was clipped by 0 bases and J by 2 bases, with 10 bases between them. CDR1 and CDR2 from the germline V gene are SGHRS and YFSETQ. The CDR3 spells CASSLALALTDTQYF. The CDR3 nucleotides read TGCGCCAGCAGCTTGGCTCTAGCCCTCACAGATACGCAGTATTTT. The full variable domain, with the rest looked up from reference TRBV5-1 and TRBJ2-3, is KAGVTQTPRYLIKTRGQQVTLSCSPISGHRSVSWYQQTPGQGLQFLFEYFSETQRNKGNFPGRFSGRQFSNSRSEMNVSTLELGDSALYLCASSLALALTDTQYFGPGTRLTVL.

The V gene is TRBV7-9, the J gene TRBJ2-1, with 12 nucleotides matching TRBD2. The V gene's germline CDR1 is SEHNR and CDR2 FQNEAQ (reference sequence). This CDR3 is built from 15 residues. J gave up 9 bases and V 5 bases, and 8 bases lay outside the gene matches. The CDR3 DNA reads as TGTGCCAGCAGCCCCGCCGGGACTAGCGGGCCTGAGCAGTTCTTC. Translating it yields CASSPAGTSGPEQFF.

The chain has TRBV4-3 and TRBJ2-1; 9 nucleotides agree with TRBD2. This CDR3 region has 17 residues. Germline values: CDR1 LGHNA, CDR2 YSLEER. V dropped 0 bases and J dropped 10; count of bases not matched to a gene: 13. CDR3 DNA: TGCGCCAGCAGCCAAGATAAAATCGCGGGAGGGCCCCGGGAGCAGTTCTTC. It translates to CASSQDKIAGGPREQFF.

The rearrangement links TRBV2 to TRBJ2-5, with 14 positions matching TRBD2. Trimming took 8 bases from V and 5 from J; bases not matched to a gene: 4. The CDR3 runs 14 residues. CDR1 is SNHLY, CDR2 FYNNEI, per germline. CDR3 sequence (DNA): TGTGCCAGCCTGGGACTAGCGGGGGTTGAGACCCAGTACTTC. Protein sequence: CASLGLAGVETQYF.

The chain carries TRBV5-1 and TRBJ2-5; TRBD2 aligns across 10 bases. The closer fit of TRBJ2-7 to the DNA end suggests the J call may be wrong. Germline CDR1 SGHRS, CDR2 YFSETQ. The CDR3 length is 16 residues. CDR3 residues: CASSINLAGESYEQYF. The CDR3 coding sequence is TGCGCCAGCAGCATAAATCTAGCGGGAGAATCCTACGAGCAGTACTTC.

CDR3 nucleotide sequence: TGTGCCAGCAGTGTTAGCGGGAGAGTCCCCGGGGAGCTGTTTTTT. This encodes CASSVSGRVPGELFF. The chain employs TRBV28 and TRBJ2-2; TRBD2 matches 9 bases. The V gene end was trimmed by 5 bases and the J gene end by 6 bases; junction bases not matched to a gene: 7. The CDR3 consists of 15 residues. CDR1 and CDR2 (germline): MDHEN, SYDVKM.

The chain has TRBV27 and TRBJ2-5, with 8 bases matching TRBD2. V lost 6 bases and J lost 3; bases outside the gene matches: 12. Germline lookup yields CDR1 MNHEY and CDR2 SMNVEV (reference sequence). The CDR3 runs 16 residues. The CDR3 here is CASSRGAGAVKETQYF. CDR3 in DNA: TGTGCCAGCAGCCGAGGAGCGGGAGCGGTTAAAGAGACCCAGTACTTC.

The chain recombines TRBV7-2 with TRBJ1-2, with D tentatively TRBD1 (5 bases). The germline V gene encodes CDR1 SGHTA and CDR2 FQGNSA. Trimming cost V 5 bases and J 0 bases, with 13 bases left between them. This CDR3 has 15 amino acids. The CDR3 loop reads CASSEAAGSNYGYTF. CDR3 DNA sequence: TGTGCCAGCAGCGAGGCGGCAGGGTCTAACTATGGCTACACCTTC.

This clone is medium-sized by share. The chain is built from TRBV21-1 and TRBJ1-5; TRBD1, the table's D call, was not compared with the DNA. TRBV21-1 is annotated as a pseudogene. The CDR3 covers 14 residues. The CDR3 reads CASSTGQVGQPQHF. The CDR3 coding sequence is TGTGCCAGCAGCACCGGACAGGTCGGACAGCCCCAGCATTTT.

The chain employs TRBV5-6 and TRBJ2-5; weak D call: TRBD2 (5 bases). V was shortened by 4 bases and J by 2 bases, with 21 bases between the two germline ends. From germline, CDR1 is SGHDT and CDR2 YYEEEE. This CDR3 comprises 17 residues. In nucleotides, the CDR3 is TGTGCCAGCAGCCGGAGGTTTGAAGCGGTTCTTCAAGAGACCCAGTACTTC. Residues: CASSRRFEAVLQETQYF.

V gene TRBV4-3 combines with J gene TRBJ2-5; 9 bases map to TRBD1. This CDR3 is built from 14 residues. CDR1 is LGHNA and CDR2 is YSLEER in the germline V gene. V trimming: 0 bases; J trimming: 4 bases; junction bases outside the gene matches: 0. The CDR3 nucleotides are TGCGCCAGCAGCCAAGAGGACAGGGGAGAGACCCAGTACTTC. It encodes CASSQEDRGETQYF.

The genes are TRBV5-6 and TRBJ2-7, with D uncertain. Looked up from germline, CDR1 is SGHDT and CDR2 is YYEEEE. The V end lost 4 bases, the J end lost 3 bases, and 5 bases lay between the germline ends. The CDR3 runs 11 residues. In DNA, the CDR3 is TGTGCCAGCAGCAGAGACTACGAGCAGTACTTC. This codes for CASSRDYEQYF.

The chain links TRBV19 to TRBJ2-3, with D unresolved. CDR1 LNHDA and CDR2 SQIVND come from the germline V gene (reference sequence). Trimming shortened V by 3 bases and J by 3 bases, and 4 bases separated the two germline ends. This CDR3 comprises 12 residues. The CDR3 sequence is CASSMRTDTQYF. The DNA of the CDR3 is TGTGCCAGTAGTATGAGGACAGATACGCAGTATTTT.

The chain has TRBV28 and TRBJ1-2; a weak D match, TRBD1 (5 bases). V lost 5 bases and J 4 bases, leaving 14 bases between the germline ends. Germline V gene sequence: CDR1 MDHEN, CDR2 SYDVKM. This CDR3 spans 14 amino acids. CDR3 in amino acids: CASSTTATVYGYTF. CDR3 coding DNA: TGTGCCAGCAGTACGACAGCCACGGTCTATGGCTACACCTTC.

The chain employs TRBV28 and TRBJ2-2; 9 nucleotides line up with TRBD1. The junction had 2 bases not matched to a gene; V was cut back by 5 bases and J by 4 bases. CDR3 length: 14 residues. In germline, CDR1 is MDHEN, CDR2 SYDVKM. The CDR3 DNA sequence: TGTGCCAGCAGTGGGACAGGGTCCACCGGGGAGCTGTTTTTT. Protein: CASSGTGSTGELFF.

The rearrangement joins TRBV4-2 to TRBJ2-5; 9 nucleotides align to TRBD1. Trimming took 1 base from V and 2 from J; bases not matched to a gene: 2. The CDR3 sequence is 15 residues long. Germline V gene sequence: CDR1 LGHNA, CDR2 YNFKEQ. The CDR3, as DNA: TGTGCCAGCAGCCAAGGGGACAGGGAACAAGAGACCCAGTACTTC. Encoded protein: CASSQGDREQETQYF.